The TCR beta chain described here comes from a study of T cell repertoires in cytomegalovirus infection. TCRdb reprocessed the reads with MiXCR, giving one entry per CDR3 protein. The sample holds about 830,000 distinct CDR3 sequences; 32% are singletons and the top ten take around 12%. This clonotype was observed a few times. The antigen remains undetermined. Per the germline V gene, CDR1 is SGHTA and CDR2 is FQGTGA. V trimming: 5 bases; J trimming: 8 bases; junction bases outside the gene matches: 6. The CDR3 consists of 15 residues. This receptor was taken from a human donor in good health (CMV status not recorded). Some clones in this sample may be carry-over from other donors' samples. The V call is TRBV7-3, the J call TRBJ2-1, with 13 bases identical to TRBD2. Sequences were derived from cultured CD8+ T cells from PBMCs, sampled from culture after CMV antigen stimulation. The CDR3 spells CASSPGTSGADEQFF. The CDR3 region has the DNA TGTGCCAGCAGCCCCGGGACTAGCGGGGCCGATGAGCAGTTCTTC.